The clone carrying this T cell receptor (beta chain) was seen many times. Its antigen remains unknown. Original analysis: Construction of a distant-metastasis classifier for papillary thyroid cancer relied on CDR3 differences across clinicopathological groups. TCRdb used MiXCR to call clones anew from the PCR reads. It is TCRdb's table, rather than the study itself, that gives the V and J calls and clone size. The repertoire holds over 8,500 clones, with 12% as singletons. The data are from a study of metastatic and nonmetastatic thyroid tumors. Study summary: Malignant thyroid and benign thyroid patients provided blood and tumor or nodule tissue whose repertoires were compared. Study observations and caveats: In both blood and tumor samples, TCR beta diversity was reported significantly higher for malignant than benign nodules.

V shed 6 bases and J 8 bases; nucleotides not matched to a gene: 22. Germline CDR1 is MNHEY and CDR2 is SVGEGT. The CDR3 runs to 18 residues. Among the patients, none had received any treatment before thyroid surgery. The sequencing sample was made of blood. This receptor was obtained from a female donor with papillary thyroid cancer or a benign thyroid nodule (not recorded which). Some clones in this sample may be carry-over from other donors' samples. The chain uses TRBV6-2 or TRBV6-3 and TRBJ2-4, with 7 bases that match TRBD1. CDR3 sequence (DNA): TGTGCCAGCAGCCCCAAGTTAATAATCCAGGGGGAACGGGACATTCAGTACTTC. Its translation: CASSPKLIIQGERDIQYF.